The present T cell receptor beta chain was sequenced within a study of T cell responses to AZD1222 COVID-19 vaccine. This CDR3 spans 18 amino acids. The germline V gene encodes CDR1 SGHKS and CDR2 YYEKEE (reference sequence). V gave up 4 bases and J gave up 4 bases; unmatched junction bases: 11. Assay: immunoSEQ multiplex PCR; the TCRdb copy retains only in-frame clones and omits some. The table has around 100,000 clones, roughly nine tenths seen once. The TCR sequence derives from an adult in good health. Sample: peripheral blood, taken on day 0 of AZD1222 vaccination. The V and J genes are TRBV5-5 and TRBJ2-5; 15 nucleotides match TRBD2. In nucleotides, the CDR3 is TGTGCCAGCAGCACCGGACTAGCGGGAGGGCCGTCTGGAGAGACCCAGTACTTC. Protein: CASSTGLAGGPSGETQYF. The variable domain in full, with the rest retrieved from reference TRBV5-5 and TRBJ2-5, is DAGVTQSPTHLIKTRGQQVTLRCSPISGHKSVSWYQQVLGQGPQFIFQYYEKEERGRGNFPDRFSARQFPNYSSELNVNALLLGDSALYLCASSTGLAGGPSGETQYFGPGTRLLVL.